These 2 T cell receptor beta chains came from one sample sequenced in a study of long-term antiretroviral therapy in people with HIV. Survey level was the resolution at which the v3.0 immunoSEQ assay ran. Data came from immunoSEQ multiplex PCR; TCRdb stores just in-frame clones and leaves some out. The profile shows roughly 30,000 clones, approximately 95% of them singletons. The specimen comprised unsorted PBMCs, sampled 5.3 years after starting antiretroviral therapy. All receptors derive from a man aged 45 to 65 with HIV.

The gene calls are TRBV19 and TRBJ2-7, with D unclear. The CDR3 length is 11 residues. Germline lookup yields CDR1 LNHDA and CDR2 SQIVND (reference sequence). The V and J ends lost 7 bases and 6 bases respectively, with 10 bases between them. CDR3 coding DNA: TGTGCCAGTATCCACGGGCCCGAGCAGTACTTC. This sequence encodes CASIHGPEQYF.

The rearrangement uses TRBV29-1 and TRBJ2-7; a weak D match, TRBD2 (6 bases). Trimming removed 0 bases from V and 2 bases from J, with 17 bases in between. This CDR3 spans 16 amino acids. CDR1 and CDR2 (germline): SQVTM, ANQGSEA. The CDR3 here is CSVEDQAGSLTYEQYF. DNA for the CDR3: TGCAGCGTTGAAGATCAGGCGGGATCCCTTACCTACGAGCAGTACTTC.